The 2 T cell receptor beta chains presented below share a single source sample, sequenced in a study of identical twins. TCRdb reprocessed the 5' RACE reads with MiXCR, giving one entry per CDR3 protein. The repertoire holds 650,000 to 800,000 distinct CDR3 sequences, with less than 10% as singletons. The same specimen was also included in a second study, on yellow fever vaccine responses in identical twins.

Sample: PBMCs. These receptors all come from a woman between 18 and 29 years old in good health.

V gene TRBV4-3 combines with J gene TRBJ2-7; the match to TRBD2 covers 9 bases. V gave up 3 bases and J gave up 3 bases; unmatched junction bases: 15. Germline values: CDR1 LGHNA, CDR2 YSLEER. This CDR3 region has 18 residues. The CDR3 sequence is CASSQGLGLAGLLYEQYF. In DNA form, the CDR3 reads TGCGCCAGCAGCCAGGGGCTCGGGCTAGCGGGACTTCTCTACGAGCAGTACTTC.

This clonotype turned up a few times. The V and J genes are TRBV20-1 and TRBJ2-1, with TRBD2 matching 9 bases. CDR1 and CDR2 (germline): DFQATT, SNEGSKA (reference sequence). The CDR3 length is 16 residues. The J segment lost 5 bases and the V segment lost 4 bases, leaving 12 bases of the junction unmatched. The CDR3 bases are TGCAGTGCTACCATCCCCAGGCGGGGGGGAAACAATGAGCAGTTCTTC. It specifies CSATIPRRGGNNEQFF.